This T cell receptor (beta chain) originates from a study of monozygotic twins with cystic fibrosis. Broader study findings: V usage most resembled the co-twin in 13 of 16 pairs.

Trimming stripped 0 bases from V and 3 bases from J, with 5 bases between. Germline loops: CDR1 SGHRS, CDR2 YFSETQ. CDR3 length equals 13 residues. To note about this clone: The antigen is unknown.

Repertoires were generated with immunoSEQ multiplex PCR, while TCRdb's copy carries only in-frame clones and drops some. The sample carries roughly 20,000 clones, about 97% recorded once. Specimen: blood. The V and J genes are TRBV5-1 and TRBJ2-3; D is unresolved. This TCR was sampled from a woman between 25 and 40 years old with cystic fibrosis. The CDR3 region is CASSLEGTDTQYF. Written as DNA, the CDR3 is TGCGCCAGCAGCTTGGAAGGTACAGATACGCAGTATTTT. The whole variable domain, filled in from reference TRBV5-1 and TRBJ2-3, reads KAGVTQTPRYLIKTRGQQVTLSCSPISGHRSVSWYQQTPGQGLQFLFEYFSETQRNKGNFPGRFSGRQFSNSRSEMNVSTLELGDSALYLCASSLEGTDTQYFGPGTRLTVL.